The 15 T cell receptor beta chains reported below all come from one sample, sequenced in a study of cytomegalovirus exposure and HLA in healthy donors. The PCR contained 60 Vbeta and 13 Jbeta primers. The data were produced by immunoSEQ multiplex PCR, yet TCRdb's version contains in-frame clones alone and is incomplete. Of some 90,000 clones listed, 76% are singletons. Sequenced input: PBMCs. These receptors were collected from a man under 40 in good health and CMV-seropositive.

V is TRBV5-1 and J is TRBJ1-2; 7 bases fit TRBD1. CDR1 and CDR2 (germline): SGHRS, YFSETQ. The CDR3 totals 13 residues. V lost 2 bases to trimming and J lost 3 bases; unmatched junction nucleotides: 1. Here the CDR3 reads CASSLTGDYGYTF. The CDR3 region has the DNA TGCGCCAGCAGCTTAACAGGGGACTATGGCTACACCTTC.

The CDR3 nucleotides read TGTGCCAGCAGCACAGGACAGGGGAAAATCAATGAGCAGTTCTTC. It codes for CASSTGQGKINEQFF. The V and J genes are TRBV7-2 and TRBJ2-1; 9 bases fit TRBD1. Trimming cost V 5 bases and J 6 bases; bases outside gene matches: 8. Germline CDR1 SGHTA, CDR2 FQGNSA. This CDR3 has 15 residues.

The chain uses TRBV5-4 and TRBJ1-4, with TRBD1 matching 7 bases. Per germline, CDR1 SGHNT and CDR2 YYREEE (reference sequence). Losses at the gene ends were 5 bases for V and 2 bases for J; bases not matched to a gene: 9. This CDR3 has 16 amino acids. The CDR3 loop is CASSPTPGQTNEKLFF. In nucleotides, the CDR3 is TGTGCCAGCAGTCCCACCCCGGGACAGACTAATGAAAAACTGTTTTTT.

The chain links TRBV7-2 to TRBJ1-3, with D perhaps TRBD1 (6 bases). Trimming removed 4 bases from V and 0 bases from J, with 16 bases in between. This CDR3 is 17 amino acids long. Germline assignment: CDR1 SGHTA and CDR2 FQGNSA. In nucleotides, the CDR3 is TGTGCCAGCAGCTCCACCCCGACAGGCCGCTCTGGAAACACCATATATTTT. This sequence encodes CASSSTPTGRSGNTIYF.

CDR3 sequence: CASSGTGGLQETQYF. In nucleotides, the CDR3 is TGTGCCAGCAGTGGGACGGGAGGCCTTCAAGAGACCCAGTACTTC. The chain links TRBV28 to TRBJ2-5, with 7 positions matching TRBD2. The length of the CDR3 is 15 residues. Trimming took 5 bases from V and 2 from J; bases not matched to a gene: 8. Germline V gene data show CDR1 as MDHEN and CDR2 as SYDVKM.

The chain carries TRBV6-5 and TRBJ2-5, with D perhaps matching TRBD2 (6 bases). The CDR3 spans 14 residues. In germline, CDR1 is MNHEY, CDR2 SVGAGI. V was cut by 2 bases and J by 2 bases, with 9 bases left in between. The DNA for the CDR3 is TGTGCCAGCAGTTACGGGGACTTACAAGAGACCCAGTACTTC. It translates to CASSYGDLQETQYF.

DNA for the CDR3: TGCGCCAGCAGCTTGACTAGCGGGGCTGCCGGGGAGCTGTTTTTT. It specifies CASSLTSGAAGELFF. This chain connects TRBV5-1 to TRBJ2-2, with 10 positions matching TRBD2. V shed 1 base, J shed 6 bases, and the junction held 3 bases outside the gene matches. Germline lookup yields CDR1 SGHRS and CDR2 YFSETQ. The CDR3 has 15 residues.

The gene calls are TRBV23-1 and TRBJ1-3; D gene uncertain. TRBV23-1 is classed as an ORF, of uncertain function. The CDR3 covers 13 residues. Trimming pared 9 bases from V and 4 bases from J, leaving 13 bases between. The CDR3 sequence is CAREAVYGNTIYF. Here the CDR3 DNA reads TGCGCCAGGGAGGCGGTTTACGGAAACACCATATATTTT.

V and J are TRBV6-1 and TRBJ2-1; TRBD2 matches 9 bases. From germline, CDR1 is MNHNS and CDR2 SASEGT. The CDR3 extends over 16 amino acids. Trimming at V came to 4 bases and at J to 8 bases, leaving 12 bases not matched to a gene. The CDR3: CASSVARRGGGDEQFF. CDR3 in DNA: TGTGCCAGCAGTGTGGCTCGGCGGGGGGGCGGAGATGAGCAGTTCTTC.

The chain combines TRBV19 with TRBJ2-5; TRBD1 might be the D (6 bases). This CDR3 region has 15 residues. Germline V gene sequence: CDR1 LNHDA, CDR2 SQIVND (reference sequence). The V end lost 4 bases, the J end lost 5 bases, and 17 bases lay between the germline ends. The CDR3 here is CASSSGTGPGETQYF. In DNA, the CDR3 is TGTGCCAGTAGTAGCGGCACAGGGCCGGGGGAGACCCAGTACTTC.

The chain employs TRBV9 and TRBJ2-3, with 8 bases identical to TRBD2. Germline V lookup: CDR1 SGDLS, CDR2 YYNGEE. CDR3 length equals 16 residues. Losses at the gene ends were 0 bases for V and 4 bases for J; bases not matched to a gene: 7. CDR3 sequence: CASSVGAGGASDTQYF. The CDR3 DNA follows: TGTGCCAGCAGCGTAGGGGCGGGGGGAGCCTCAGATACGCAGTATTTT.

The V gene is TRBV15, the J gene TRBJ1-5, with TRBD1 identical over 10 bases. Germline V gene sequence: CDR1 LNHNV, CDR2 YYDKDF (reference sequence). The length of the CDR3 is 17 residues. V gave up 3 bases and J gave up 5 bases; unmatched junction bases: 10. This chain's CDR3 is CATSRAVGTGDDQPQHF. The CDR3 DNA follows: TGTGCCACCAGCAGGGCGGTCGGGACAGGGGATGATCAGCCCCAGCATTTT. The full variable domain, with the rest looked up from reference TRBV15 and TRBJ1-5, is DAMVIQNPRYQVTQFGKPVTLSCSQTLNHNVMYWYQQKSSQAPKLLFHYYDKDFNNEADTPDNFQSRRPNTSFCFLDIRSPGLGDTAMYLCATSRAVGTGDDQPQHFGDGTRLSIL.

The CDR3 nucleotides read TGTGCCAGCAGAGATGGAGCGGGAGGGCCGCGGGGCGGAGATACGCAGTATTTT. Translating it yields CASRDGAGGPRGGDTQYF. V is TRBV2 and J is TRBJ2-3; TRBD2 matches 10 bases. In germline, CDR1 is SNHLY, CDR2 FYNNEI. V lost 6 bases, J lost 5 bases, and 17 bases stayed unmatched. This CDR3 has 18 amino acids.

Concerning this clone itself: An end of the junction differs from the germline gene, which may be a read error. This chain uses TRBV5-1 with TRBJ2-5, with 13 positions matching TRBD2. The germline V gene encodes CDR1 SGHRS and CDR2 YFSETQ. This CDR3 region has 15 residues. The DNA for the CDR3 is TGCGTCAGCAGTACTAGCGGGGGGGCCGGGGAGACCCAGTACTTC. Translating gives CVSSTSGGAGETQYF.

V and J are TRBV10-3 and TRBJ1-5; tentatively, D is TRBD1 (5 bases). The CDR3 length is 12 residues. Per the germline V gene, CDR1 is ENHRY and CDR2 is SYGVKD. V lost 7 bases and J 7 bases, leaving 11 bases between the germline ends. The CDR3 loop reads CAIKETGQPQHF. The CDR3, as DNA: TGTGCCATCAAAGAAACAGGCCAGCCCCAGCATTTT.